This TCR beta chain was retrieved from a study of T-cell reconstitution after alpha-beta-depleted transplantation in children. Unique molecular identifiers tagged the TCRbeta library. TCRdb re-derived calls from the PCR reads in MiXCR, one entry per CDR3 protein. Of 490,000 or so distinct CDR3 sequences listed, around 13% are singletons. The ends were cut back, 7 bases at V and 0 bases at J, with 7 bases in the middle. CDR3 length: 13 amino acids. Germline CDR1 and CDR2: MNHNS and SASEGT. Sequencing was performed on PBMCs from the stem cell graft donor, taken from the stem cell graft. The TCR was taken from a human donor who donated a stem cell graft to a child with combined immunodeficiency. The chain joins TRBV6-1 to TRBJ1-5, with D possibly being TRBD1 (5 bases). The CDR3 region is CASKRGSNQPQHF. As DNA, the CDR3 is TGTGCCAGCAAAAGGGGTAGCAATCAGCCCCAGCATTTT.